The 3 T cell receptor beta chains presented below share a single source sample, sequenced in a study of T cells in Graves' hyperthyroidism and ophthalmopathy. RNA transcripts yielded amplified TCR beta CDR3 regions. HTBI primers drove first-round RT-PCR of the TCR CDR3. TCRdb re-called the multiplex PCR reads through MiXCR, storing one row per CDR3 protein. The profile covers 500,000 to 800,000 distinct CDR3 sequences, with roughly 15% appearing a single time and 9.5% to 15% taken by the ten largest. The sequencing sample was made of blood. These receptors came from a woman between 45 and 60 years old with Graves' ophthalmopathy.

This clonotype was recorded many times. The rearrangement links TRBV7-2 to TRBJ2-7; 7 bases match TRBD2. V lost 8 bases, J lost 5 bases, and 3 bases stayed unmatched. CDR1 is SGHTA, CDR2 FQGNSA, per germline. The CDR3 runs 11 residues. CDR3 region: CASDRGDEQYF. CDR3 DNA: TGTGCCAGCGATCGGGGGGACGAGCAGTACTTC.

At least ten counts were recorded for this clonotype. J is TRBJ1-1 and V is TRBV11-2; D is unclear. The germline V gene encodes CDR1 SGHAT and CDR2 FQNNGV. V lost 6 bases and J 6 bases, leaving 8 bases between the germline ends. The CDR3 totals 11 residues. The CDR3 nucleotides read TGTGCCAGCAGACTGGTCTCTGAAGCTTTCTTT. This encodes CASRLVSEAFF.

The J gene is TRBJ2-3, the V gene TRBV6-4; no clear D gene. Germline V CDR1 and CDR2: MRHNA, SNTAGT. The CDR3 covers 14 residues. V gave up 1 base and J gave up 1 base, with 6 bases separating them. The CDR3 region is CASSDLGCTDTQYF. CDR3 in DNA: TGTGCCAGCAGTGACTTGGGGTGCACAGATACGCAGTATTTT.